This TCR beta chain came from a study of regulatory T cells in long-lasting Graves disease. Study details: For under 3 months, newly diagnosed Graves' patients had been taking antithyroid drugs.

This sample's time point: newly diagnosed GD, antithyroid drugs for less than 3 months. After RNA was extracted from PBMCs, the TCR library was made from it. In Xi'an, China, an endocrinology department was the source of patients. This clonotype was observed at least ten times. Its specificity is unknown. CDR3 regions were amplified by Arm-PCR using iRepertoire HTBI primers to build TCR beta libraries. Per the study methods: Spanning all samples, the identified segments comprised approximately 57 TRBV and approximately 14 TRBJ. TCRdb reprocessed the multiplex PCR reads with MiXCR, giving one entry per CDR3 protein. The V and J calls reflect TCRdb's pipeline rather than the authors' work. The table shows about 240,000 distinct CDR3 sequences, with 20% occurring only once. The CDR3 is 15 amino acids. V was clipped by 6 bases and J by 0 bases, with 11 bases between them. The germline CDR1 and CDR2 sequences are SNHLY and FYNNEI.

Broader study findings: Thyroid tissue was not studied; only peripheral blood was.

Sequenced material: peripheral blood mononuclear cells (PBMCs), taken at new diagnosis, from a patient treated with antithyroid drugs. This rearrangement joins TRBV2 to TRBJ2-2; D not resolved. The TCR sequence derives from a female donor with Graves disease. CDR3 region: CASRETTTNTGELFF. CDR3 nucleotides: TGTGCCAGCAGGGAGACAACAACGAACACCGGGGAGCTGTTTTTT.